These T cell receptor beta chains were read from a single sample in a study of blood T cell repertoires in COVID-19. The table came from immunoSEQ multiplex PCR; TCRdb's copy has only in-frame clones and leaves some out. The sample has roughly 200,000 clones, 75% to 85% seen once; the top ten hold about 11%. Input material: peripheral blood. These receptors all stem from a woman between 40 and 50 years old with COVID-19, enrolled during active disease. The CDR3 runs from the conserved cysteine through the conserved F or W. The order of the fields is D gene, V gene, J gene, clone size, CDR3 protein, CDR3 DNA. D genes are given only for firm matches. Clone sizes are given selectively: once, few, many, or a class where the clone is expanded.

>TRBD1|TRBV7-3|TRBJ1-5|-
CASSLSGTGTAYLQPQHF
TGTGCCAGCAGCTTAAGCGGGACCGGGACAGCCTACCTTCAGCCCCAGCATTTT
>TRBD1|TRBV20-1|TRBJ1-5|-
CSASIPGQVSNQPQHF
TGCAGTGCTAGTATCCCCGGACAGGTGAGCAATCAGCCCCAGCATTTT
>TRBD1|TRBV2|TRBJ1-5|-
CASSPTGGFNQPQHF
TGTGCCAGCAGTCCGACAGGGGGATTCAATCAGCCCCAGCATTTT
>TRBD2|TRBV30|TRBJ2-5|-
CAWSVPSGGAGTQYF
TGTGCCTGGAGTGTACCAAGCGGGGGGGCCGGGACCCAGTACTTC
>TRBD1|TRBV7-2|TRBJ1-5|-
CASSERTGSGNQPQHF
TGTGCCAGCAGCGAACGGACAGGGTCGGGCAATCAGCCCCAGCATTTT
>TRBD1|TRBV19|TRBJ1-1|-
CASGYRGKNTEAFF
TGTGCCAGTGGATACAGGGGGAAGAACACTGAAGCTTTCTTT
>-|TRBV11-3|TRBJ2-1|few
CASSPTRNYNEQFF
TGTGCCAGCAGCCCAACTAGGAACTACAATGAGCAGTTCTTC
>-|TRBV19|TRBJ2-5|-
CASSKRGKTQYF
TGTGCCAGTAGCAAACGCGGAAAGACCCAGTACTTC
>TRBD2|TRBV9|TRBJ2-1|once
CASSAGTSLSNEQFF
TGTGCCAGCAGCGCCGGGACTAGCTTGTCCAATGAGCAGTTCTTC
>-|TRBV9|TRBJ1-6|-
CASSEARQSSYNSPLHF
TGTGCCAGCAGCGAAGCGAGACAGAGCTCCTATAATTCACCCCTCCACTTT
>TRBD2|TRBV28|TRBJ2-1|-
CASIRGRAAYNEQFF
TGTGCCAGCATACGAGGGAGGGCCGCCTACAATGAGCAGTTCTTC
>TRBD2|TRBV24-1|TRBJ2-1|-
CATSAGLGQFF
TGTGCCACCAGCGCGGGACTAGGGCAGTTCTTC
>TRBD2|TRBV2|TRBJ2-1|-
CASLRGRAENEQFF
TGTGCCAGCTTGCGCGGGAGGGCCGAGAATGAGCAGTTCTTC
>TRBD1|TRBV6-6|TRBJ1-5|-
CASRTDREGDQPQHF
TGTGCCAGCAGAACCGACAGGGAAGGAGATCAGCCCCAGCATTTT
>-|TRBV2|TRBJ2-3|-
CASSPDRSTDTQYF
TGTGCCAGCAGCCCTGACAGAAGCACAGATACGCAGTATTTT
>-|TRBV11-2|TRBJ2-1|-
CASSSLGRQQFF
TGTGCCAGCAGTTCCCTCGGGAGACAGCAGTTCTTC
>-|TRBV2|TRBJ2-1|-
CASSVGRTPYNEQFF
TGTGCCAGCAGTGTGGGGCGCACTCCCTACAATGAGCAGTTCTTC
>TRBD1|TRBV27|TRBJ1-4|-
CASSSRGTGMKVGEKLFF
TGTGCCAGCAGTTCTCGTGGGACAGGAATGAAAGTGGGTGAAAAACTGTTTTTT
>-|TRBV4-2|TRBJ2-7|-
CASRRGGDTYEQYF
TGTGCCAGCAGAAGGGGGGGCGATACCTACGAGCAGTACTTC
>TRBD1|TRBV6-2/TRBV6-3|TRBJ2-7|-
CASSLSPDRAQRGYEQYF
TGTGCCAGCAGTCTCTCCCCCGACAGGGCACAGAGGGGCTACGAGCAGTACTTC
>TRBD1|TRBV28|TRBJ2-7|-
CASSLVGQGLIHEQYF
TGTGCCAGCAGTTTAGTGGGACAGGGGCTAATCCACGAGCAGTACTTC
>-|TRBV4-1|TRBJ1-2|-
CASSQDSWAGYTF
TGCGCCAGCAGCCAAGATTCATGGGCGGGCTACACCTTC
>TRBD1|TRBV7-8|TRBJ2-7|-
CASSFEGQGFSYEQYF
TGTGCCAGCAGCTTTGAGGGACAGGGATTTTCCTACGAGCAGTACTTC
>-|TRBV10-3|TRBJ2-1|-
CAISESGGSYNEQFF
TGTGCCATCAGTGAGTCAGGGGGTTCCTACAATGAGCAGTTCTTC
>-|TRBV7-9|TRBJ2-1|-
CASSREVEQFF
TGTGCCAGCAGCCGCGAGGTCGAGCAGTTCTTC
>-|TRBV30|TRBJ2-5|-
CAWNRWEWETQYF
TGTGCCTGGAATCGTTGGGAGTGGGAGACCCAGTACTTC
>-|TRBV2|TRBJ1-1|few
CASTLLQPPNTEAFF
TGTGCCAGCACACTGCTTCAACCGCCGAACACTGAAGCTTTCTTT
>-|TRBV7-9|TRBJ2-1|-
CASSSGSGLSGEQFF
TGTGCCAGCAGCTCAGGGTCAGGGTTGTCCGGTGAGCAGTTCTTC
>TRBD1|TRBV12-3/TRBV12-4|TRBJ2-7|-
CASSWDRREEQYF
TGTGCCAGCAGTTGGGACAGACGAGAGGAGCAGTACTTC
>-|TRBV5-1|TRBJ2-2|few
CASSLDSNTGELFF
TGCGCCAGCAGTTTAGACTCGAACACCGGGGAGCTGTTTTTT
>-|TRBV7-9|TRBJ1-3|few
CASSLGAEYYSGNTIYF
TGTGCCAGCAGCTTAGGTGCAGAATACTACTCTGGAAACACCATATATTTT
>TRBD2|TRBV11-3|TRBJ2-1|-
CASSLDSSGRNNEQFF
TGTGCCAGCAGCTTAGACTCTAGCGGGAGGAACAATGAGCAGTTCTTC
>-|TRBV7-9|TRBJ1-1|-
CASSFYKTRTEEAFF
TGTGCCAGCAGCTTTTACAAGACCAGGACAGAAGAAGCTTTCTTT
>TRBD2|TRBV7-9|TRBJ2-1|-
CASSKSGEGLYNEQFF
TGTGCCAGCAGTAAAAGCGGGGAGGGCCTCTACAATGAGCAGTTCTTC
>TRBD1|TRBV3-1/TRBV3-2|TRBJ2-5|-
CASSQDETGVETQYF
TGTGCCAGCAGCCAAGATGAGACAGGGGTGGAGACCCAGTACTTC
>TRBD2|TRBV19|TRBJ2-5|-
CASTPGTTNQETQYF
TGTGCCAGTACACCCGGGACTACCAACCAAGAGACCCAGTACTTC
>-|TRBV28|TRBJ1-1|once
CASVVNRESFF
TGTGCCAGCGTGGTCAACCGGGAGTCTTTCTTT
>-|TRBV9|TRBJ1-2|-
CASSVDIMRGTGYTF
TGTGCCAGCAGCGTAGATATCATGAGGGGGACTGGCTACACCTTC
>-|TRBV2|TRBJ2-1|-
CASQRNEQFF
TGTGCCTCACAACGCAATGAGCAGTTCTTC
>TRBD1|TRBV2|TRBJ2-3|medium-sized
CASSRGQGGDTQYF
TGTGCCAGCAGTAGGGGACAGGGAGGAGATACGCAGTATTTT
>-|TRBV18|TRBJ2-1|-
CASSPDMDRNNEQFF
TGTGCCAGCTCACCCGACATGGACAGAAACAATGAGCAGTTCTTC
>-|TRBV7-2|TRBJ2-1|-
CASSSSTVYEQFF
TGTGCCAGCAGCTCCTCGACAGTCTATGAGCAGTTCTTC
>-|TRBV7-9|TRBJ2-1|-
CASSQRGNEQFF
TGTGCCAGCAGCCAAAGAGGAAATGAGCAGTTCTTC
>-|TRBV10-2|TRBJ1-2|few
CASRDLEDWDYGYTF
TGCGCCAGCAGAGACCTCGAAGACTGGGACTATGGCTACACCTTC
>TRBD1|TRBV4-1|TRBJ2-1|once
CASSKGAVPNEQFF
TGCGCCAGCAGCAAGGGGGCAGTGCCCAATGAGCAGTTCTTC
>-|TRBV6-5|TRBJ1-2|-
CASKEGAGLHVDTF
TGTGCCAGCAAAGAAGGGGCAGGTCTTCATGTGGACACCTTC
>-|TRBV7-9|TRBJ1-5|few
CASSLLASANQPQHF
TGTGCCAGCAGCTTATTGGCAAGCGCCAATCAGCCCCAGCATTTT
>TRBD1|TRBV5-4|TRBJ1-4|-
CASSVTGGTNEKLFF
TGTGCCAGCAGCGTGACAGGGGGCACTAATGAAAAACTGTTTTTT
>-|TRBV4-1|TRBJ2-5|-
CASSQGSSWETQYF
TGCGCCAGCAGCCAAGGTTCTAGCTGGGAGACCCAGTACTTC
>-|TRBV9|TRBJ2-5|-
CASSVALGALETQYF
TGTGCCAGCAGCGTAGCTTTAGGGGCCTTGGAGACCCAGTACTTC
>-|TRBV19|TRBJ1-1|-
CASSPGYTEAFF
TGTGCCAGTAGTCCGGGTTACACTGAAGCTTTCTTT
>-|TRBV6-5|TRBJ1-5|-
CASSPQGISNQPQHF
TGTGCCAGCAGTCCACAGGGAATAAGCAATCAGCCCCAGCATTTT
>-|TRBV10-1|TRBJ1-3|-
CASSPAGGNTIYF
TGCGCCAGCAGCCCGGCGGGGGGAAACACCATATATTTT
>-|TRBV29-1|TRBJ2-3|-
CSVVENTDTQYF
TGCAGCGTTGTTGAGAACACAGATACGCAGTATTTT